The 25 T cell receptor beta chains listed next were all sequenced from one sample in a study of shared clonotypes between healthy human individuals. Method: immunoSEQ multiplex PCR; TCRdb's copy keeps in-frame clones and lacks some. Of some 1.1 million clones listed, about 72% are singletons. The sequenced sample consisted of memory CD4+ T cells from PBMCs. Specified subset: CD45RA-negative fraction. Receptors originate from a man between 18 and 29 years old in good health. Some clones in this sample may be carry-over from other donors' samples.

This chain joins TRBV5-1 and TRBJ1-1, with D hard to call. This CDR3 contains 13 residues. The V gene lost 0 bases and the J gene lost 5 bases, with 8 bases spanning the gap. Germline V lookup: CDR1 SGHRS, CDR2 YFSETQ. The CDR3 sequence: CASSLGRETEAFF. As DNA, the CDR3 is TGCGCCAGCAGCTTGGGGAGGGAGACTGAAGCTTTCTTT.

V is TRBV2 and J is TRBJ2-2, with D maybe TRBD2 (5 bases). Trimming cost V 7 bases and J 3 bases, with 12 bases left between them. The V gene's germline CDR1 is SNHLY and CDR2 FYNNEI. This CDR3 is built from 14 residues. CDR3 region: CASTLERDTGELFF. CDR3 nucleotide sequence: TGTGCCAGCACCCTAGAGAGGGACACCGGGGAGCTGTTTTTT.

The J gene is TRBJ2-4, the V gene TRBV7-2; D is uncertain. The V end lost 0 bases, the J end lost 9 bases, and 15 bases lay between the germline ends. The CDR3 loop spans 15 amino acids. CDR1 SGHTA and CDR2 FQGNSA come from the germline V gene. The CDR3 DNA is TGTGCCAGCAGCTTAGCCCCCCCTCCCTCTGGCATTCAGTACTTC. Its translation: CASSLAPPPSGIQYF.

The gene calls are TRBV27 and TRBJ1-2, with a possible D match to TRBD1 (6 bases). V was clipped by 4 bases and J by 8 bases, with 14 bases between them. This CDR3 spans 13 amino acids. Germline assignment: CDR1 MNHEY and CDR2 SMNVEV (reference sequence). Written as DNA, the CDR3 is TGTGCCAGCAGTTACCACAGGGTCGAGGGCTACACCTTC. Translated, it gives CASSYHRVEGYTF.

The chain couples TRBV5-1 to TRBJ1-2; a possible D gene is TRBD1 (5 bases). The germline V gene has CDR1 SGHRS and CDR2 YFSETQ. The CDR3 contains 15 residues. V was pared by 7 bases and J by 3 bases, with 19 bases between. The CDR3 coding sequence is TGCGCCAGCTTCCCATCCCCCGGGGGAGACTATGGCTACACCTTC. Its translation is CASFPSPGGDYGYTF.

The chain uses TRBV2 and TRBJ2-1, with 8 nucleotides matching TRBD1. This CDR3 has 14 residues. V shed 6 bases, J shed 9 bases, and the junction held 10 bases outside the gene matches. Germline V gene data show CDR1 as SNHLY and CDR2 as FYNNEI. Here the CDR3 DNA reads TGTGCCAGCAGCGTAAGCGACAGGGGCGCTGAGCAGTTCTTC. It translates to CASSVSDRGAEQFF.

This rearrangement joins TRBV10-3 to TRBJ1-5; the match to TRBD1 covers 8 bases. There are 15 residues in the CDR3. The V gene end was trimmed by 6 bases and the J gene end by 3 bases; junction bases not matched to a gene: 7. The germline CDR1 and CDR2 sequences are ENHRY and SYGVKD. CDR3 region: CAIREGTGTNQPQHF. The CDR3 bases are TGTGCCATCAGGGAGGGGACAGGCACCAATCAGCCCCAGCATTTT.

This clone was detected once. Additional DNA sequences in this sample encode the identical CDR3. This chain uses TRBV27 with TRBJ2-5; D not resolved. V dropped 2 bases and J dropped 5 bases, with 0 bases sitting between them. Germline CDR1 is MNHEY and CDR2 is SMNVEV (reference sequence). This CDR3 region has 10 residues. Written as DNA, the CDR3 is TGTGCCAGCAGTTTAGAGACCCAGTACTTC. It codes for CASSLETQYF.

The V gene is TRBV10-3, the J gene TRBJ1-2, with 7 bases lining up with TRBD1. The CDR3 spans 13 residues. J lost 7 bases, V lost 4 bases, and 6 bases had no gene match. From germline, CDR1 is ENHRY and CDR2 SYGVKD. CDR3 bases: TGTGCCATCAGTGGACGGGACAGCCGTGGCTACACCTTC. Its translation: CAISGRDSRGYTF.

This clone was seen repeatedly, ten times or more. CDR3 in amino acids: CASSLEFREDTQYF. The CDR3 bases are TGTGCCAGCAGCTTGGAGTTCAGGGAAGATACGCAGTATTTT. V is TRBV5-5 and J is TRBJ2-3, with D perhaps matching TRBD1 (5 bases). Trimming took off 0 bases at V and 5 bases at J, with 10 bases between the two ends. The germline CDR1 and CDR2 sequences are SGHKS and YYEKEE (reference sequence). CDR3 length: 14 residues.

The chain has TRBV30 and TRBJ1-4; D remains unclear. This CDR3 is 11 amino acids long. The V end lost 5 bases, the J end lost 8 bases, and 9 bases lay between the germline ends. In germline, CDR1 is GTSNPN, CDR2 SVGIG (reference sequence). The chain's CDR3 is CAWRHYEKLFF. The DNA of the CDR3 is TGTGCCTGGCGTCATTACGAAAAACTGTTTTTT.

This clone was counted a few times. DNA of the CDR3: TGTGCCAGCAGCAGGACAGGGGCGGACTATGGCTACACCTTC. Amino acids: CASSRTGADYGYTF. The chain employs TRBV25-1 and TRBJ1-2, with 9 positions matching TRBD1. CDR3 length: 14 residues. CDR1 and CDR2 from the germline V gene are MGHDK and SYGVNS. Losses at the gene ends were 6 bases for V and 3 bases for J; bases not matched to a gene: 5.

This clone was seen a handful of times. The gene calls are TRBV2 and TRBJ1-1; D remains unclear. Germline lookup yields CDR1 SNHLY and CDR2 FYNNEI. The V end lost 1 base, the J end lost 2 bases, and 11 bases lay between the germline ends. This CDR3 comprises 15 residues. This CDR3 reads CASSEETGSNTEAFF. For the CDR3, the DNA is TGTGCCAGCAGTGAAGAGACGGGATCTAACACTGAAGCTTTCTTT.

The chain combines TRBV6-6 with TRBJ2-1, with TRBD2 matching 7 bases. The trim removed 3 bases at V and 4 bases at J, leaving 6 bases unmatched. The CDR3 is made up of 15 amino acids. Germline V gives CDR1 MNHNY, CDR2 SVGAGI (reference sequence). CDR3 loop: CASSYLGTTYNEQFF. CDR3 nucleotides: TGTGCCAGCAGTTATTTAGGGACTACGTACAATGAGCAGTTCTTC.

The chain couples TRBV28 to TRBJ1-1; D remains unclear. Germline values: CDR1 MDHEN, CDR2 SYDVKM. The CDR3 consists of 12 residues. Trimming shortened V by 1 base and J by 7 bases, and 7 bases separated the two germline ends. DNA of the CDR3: TGTGCCAGCAGTTTATTAATGGATGAAGCTTTCTTT. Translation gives CASSLLMDEAFF.

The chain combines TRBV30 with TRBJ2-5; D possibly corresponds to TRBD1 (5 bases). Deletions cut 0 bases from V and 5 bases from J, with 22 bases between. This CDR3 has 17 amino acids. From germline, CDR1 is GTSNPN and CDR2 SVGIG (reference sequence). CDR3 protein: CAWSVGLRQGDLETQYF. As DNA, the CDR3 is TGTGCCTGGAGTGTAGGGCTAAGGCAGGGTGATCTCGAGACCCAGTACTTC.

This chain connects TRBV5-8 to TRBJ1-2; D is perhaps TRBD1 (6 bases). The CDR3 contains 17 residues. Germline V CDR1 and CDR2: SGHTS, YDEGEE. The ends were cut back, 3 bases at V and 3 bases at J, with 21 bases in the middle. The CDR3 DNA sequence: TGTGCCAGCAGCTCGCTTATTATAGGACAGAGCTACTATGGCTACACCTTC. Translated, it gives CASSSLIIGQSYYGYTF.

DNA for the CDR3: TGCAGCGTTGTGGCAGGGGGGATTTCCTATGGCTACACCTTC. Protein sequence: CSVVAGGISYGYTF. V gene TRBV29-1 combines with J gene TRBJ1-2; 7 bases agree with TRBD1. This CDR3 has 14 residues. Germline loops: CDR1 SQVTM, CDR2 ANQGSEA. Trimming at V came to 4 bases and at J to 4 bases, leaving 9 bases not matched to a gene.

DNA for the CDR3: TGTGCCAGCAGTGAAGCGGCGACAACCTACGAGCAGTACTTC. Translating gives CASSEAATTYEQYF. This rearrangement joins TRBV2 to TRBJ2-7; no firm D call. V shed 0 bases and J shed 2 bases, with 8 bases lying between them. The CDR3 totals 14 residues. CDR1 and CDR2 from the germline V gene are SNHLY and FYNNEI.

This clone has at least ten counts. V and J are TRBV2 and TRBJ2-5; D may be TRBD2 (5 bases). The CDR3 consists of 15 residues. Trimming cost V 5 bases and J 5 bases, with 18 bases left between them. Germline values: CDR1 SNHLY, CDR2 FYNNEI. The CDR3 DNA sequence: TGTGCCAGCAGTAGAGCCCAAGACGGGGAGGAGACCCAGTACTTC. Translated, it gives CASSRAQDGEETQYF.

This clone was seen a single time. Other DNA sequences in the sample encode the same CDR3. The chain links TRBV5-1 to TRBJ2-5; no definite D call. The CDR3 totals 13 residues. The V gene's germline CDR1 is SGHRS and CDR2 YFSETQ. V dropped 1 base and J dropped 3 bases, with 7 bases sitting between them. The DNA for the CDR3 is TGCGCCAGCAGCTTGACAGTAGAAGAGACCCAGTACTTC. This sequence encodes CASSLTVEETQYF.

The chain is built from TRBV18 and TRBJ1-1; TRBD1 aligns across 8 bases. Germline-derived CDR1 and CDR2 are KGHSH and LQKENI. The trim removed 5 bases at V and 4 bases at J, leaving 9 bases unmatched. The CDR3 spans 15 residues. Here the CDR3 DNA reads TGTGCCAGCTCAGGCCAGACAGGGGATTTCACTGAAGCTTTCTTT. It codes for CASSGQTGDFTEAFF.

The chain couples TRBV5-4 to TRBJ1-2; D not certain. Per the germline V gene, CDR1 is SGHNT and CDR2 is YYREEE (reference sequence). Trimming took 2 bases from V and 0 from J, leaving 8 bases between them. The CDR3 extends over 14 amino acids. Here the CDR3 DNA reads TGTGCCAGCAGCTTAAGTACCGCTAACTATGGCTACACCTTC. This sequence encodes CASSLSTANYGYTF. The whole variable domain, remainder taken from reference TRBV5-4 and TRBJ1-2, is ETGVTQSPTHLIKTRGQQVTLRCSSQSGHNTVSWYQQALGQGPQFIFQYYREEENGRGNFPPRFSGLQFPNYSSELNVNALELDDSALYLCASSLSTANYGYTFGSGTRLTVV.

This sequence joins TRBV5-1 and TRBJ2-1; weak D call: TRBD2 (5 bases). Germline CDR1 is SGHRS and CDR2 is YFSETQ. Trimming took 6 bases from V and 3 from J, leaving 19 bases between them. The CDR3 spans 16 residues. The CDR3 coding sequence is TGCGCCAGCACCTCTAGCCAAGGGCCCGACTACAATGAGCAGTTCTTC. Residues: CASTSSQGPDYNEQFF. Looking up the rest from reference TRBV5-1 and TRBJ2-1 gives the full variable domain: KAGVTQTPRYLIKTRGQQVTLSCSPISGHRSVSWYQQTPGQGLQFLFEYFSETQRNKGNFPGRFSGRQFSNSRSEMNVSTLELGDSALYLCASTSSQGPDYNEQFFGPGTRLTVL.

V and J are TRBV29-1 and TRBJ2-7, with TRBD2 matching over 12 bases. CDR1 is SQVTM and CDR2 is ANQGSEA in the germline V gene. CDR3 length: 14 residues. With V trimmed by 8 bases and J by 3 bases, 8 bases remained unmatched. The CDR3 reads CSIKLAGGLYEQYF. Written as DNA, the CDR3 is TGCAGCATAAAACTAGCGGGAGGCCTCTACGAGCAGTACTTC.